A selection of T cell receptor beta chains follows, all from one sample in a study of blood T cell repertoires in COVID-19. Here immunoSEQ multiplex PCR was the method, and the copy in TCRdb shows in-frame clones only, minus some. The sample contains about 250,000 clones, about nine tenths of which appear only once. The source material was PBMCs or T cells enriched from blood (not recorded which). The receptors derive from a man aged 35-49 years who had recovered from COVID-19. Both conserved end residues are part of each CDR3. D genes are given only for firm matches. Some rows mark clone size as missing; the rest say once, few, many or name a class of expanded clone.

d_gene	abundance	len	v_gene	j_gene	CDR3nt	CDR3aa
TRBD1	NA	17	TRBV7-9	TRBJ1-1	TGTGCCTCTCCAGGACAGGGTGGGTTAGGGGAGGAAACTGAAGCTTTCTTT	CASPGQGGLGEETEAFF
NA	NA	14	TRBV5-1	TRBJ1-1	TGCGCCAGCAGCTCCCCGGCGGCGGACACTGAAGCTTTCTTT	CASSSPAADTEAFF
TRBD1	many	15	TRBV13	TRBJ2-7	TGTGCCAGCAGCCTGGGGACAGGGGGAGGCTACGAGCAGTACTTC	CASSLGTGGGYEQYF
TRBD2	NA	14	TRBV2	TRBJ2-7	TGTGCCAGTGAATCGGGCGGGAGTTCCTACGAGCAGTACTTC	CASESGGSSYEQYF
TRBD2	NA	15	TRBV7-8	TRBJ2-1	TGTGCCAGCACCCGGGGGGGAGGGTCATACAATGAGCAGTTCTTC	CASTRGGGSYNEQFF
NA	NA	12	TRBV30	TRBJ2-7	TGTGCCTGGAGTGTACAGGGCCAGATGGAGTACTTC	CAWSVQGQMEYF
TRBD1	NA	15	TRBV7-2	TRBJ1-5	TGTGCCAGCAGCTTTGACAGGGGTAGCAATCAGCCCCAGCATTTT	CASSFDRGSNQPQHF
TRBD1	NA	13	TRBV28	TRBJ1-2	TGTGCCAGCAGTGCGGACAGGAACTATGGCTACACCTTC	CASSADRNYGYTF
TRBD2	NA	14	TRBV27	TRBJ2-1	TGTGCCAGCAGTCTTAGCGGGGGGGTCAGAGAGCAGTTCTTC	CASSLSGGVREQFF
TRBD2	NA	15	TRBV5-1	TRBJ2-3	TGCGCCGGCGCCCGATTCAGCGGGGAAGGAGATACGCAGTATTTT	CAGARFSGEGDTQYF
NA	NA	14	TRBV3-1/TRBV3-2	TRBJ2-3	TGTGCCAGCAGCCAAGAGTCTAGCACAGATACGCAGTATTTT	CASSQESSTDTQYF
NA	NA	16	TRBV19	TRBJ1-2	TGTGCCAGTACCCCCGTGCCGGTGGAGATTAACTATGGCTACACCTTC	CASTPVPVEINYGYTF
NA	NA	14	TRBV23-1	TRBJ1-4	TGCGCCAGCGCGGCAGGGCCAACTAATGAAAAACTGTTTTTT	CASAAGPTNEKLFF
TRBD1	NA	15	TRBV20-1	TRBJ2-3	TGCAGTGCTCGTGGACAGGGGGCTGTCACAGATACGCAGTATTTT	CSARGQGAVTDTQYF
TRBD2	NA	14	TRBV28	TRBJ2-7	TGTGCCAGCACCTCGGGGGGGAGCCCCTACGAGCAGTACTTC	CASTSGGSPYEQYF
NA	few	14	TRBV11-2	TRBJ1-4	TGTGCCAGCAGCTGGGGCAGGGCGAATGAAAAACTGTTTTTT	CASSWGRANEKLFF
NA	few	16	TRBV7-7	TRBJ2-2	TGTGCCAGCAGCCCCTTTGGAGGAGCCAATGTTGGGGAGCTGTTTTTT	CASSPFGGANVGELFF
NA	NA	18	TRBV7-9	TRBJ1-4	TGTGCCAGCAGCTTAGCGCGGCAGGTAATAACCCGGGGGGAAAAACTGTTTTTT	CASSLARQVITRGEKLFF